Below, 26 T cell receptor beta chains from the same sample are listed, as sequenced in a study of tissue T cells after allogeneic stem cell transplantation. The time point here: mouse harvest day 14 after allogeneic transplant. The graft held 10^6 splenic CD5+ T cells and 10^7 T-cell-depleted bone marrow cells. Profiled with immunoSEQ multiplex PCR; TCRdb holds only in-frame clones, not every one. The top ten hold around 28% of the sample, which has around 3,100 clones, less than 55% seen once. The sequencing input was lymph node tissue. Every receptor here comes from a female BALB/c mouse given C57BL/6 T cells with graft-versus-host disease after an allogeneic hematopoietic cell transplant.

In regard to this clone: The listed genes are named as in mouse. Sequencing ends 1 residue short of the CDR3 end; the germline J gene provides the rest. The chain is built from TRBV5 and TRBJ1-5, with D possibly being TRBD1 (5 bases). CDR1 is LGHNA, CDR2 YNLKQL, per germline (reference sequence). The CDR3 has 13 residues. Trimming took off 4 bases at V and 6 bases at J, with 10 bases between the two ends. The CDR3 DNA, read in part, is TGTGCCAGCAGCCCCAGACAGTTCCAGGCTCCGCTT. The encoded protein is CASSPRQFQAPL. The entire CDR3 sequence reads CASSPRQFQAPLF.

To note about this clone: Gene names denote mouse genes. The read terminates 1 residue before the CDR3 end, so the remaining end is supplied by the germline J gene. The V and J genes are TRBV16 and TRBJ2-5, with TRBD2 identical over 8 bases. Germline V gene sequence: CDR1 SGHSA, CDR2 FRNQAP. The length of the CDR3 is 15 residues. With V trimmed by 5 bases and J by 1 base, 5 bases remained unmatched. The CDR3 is CASSLDWGDQDTQYF. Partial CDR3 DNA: TGTGCAAGCAGCCTCGACTGGGGAGACCAAGACACCCAGTAC. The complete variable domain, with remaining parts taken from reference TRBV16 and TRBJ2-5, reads NAGVIQTPRHKVTGKGQEATLWCEPISGHSAVFWYRQTIVQGLEFLTYFRNQAPIDDSGMPKERFSAQMPNQSHSTLKIQSTQPQDSAVYLCASSLDWGDQDTQYFGPGTRLLVL.

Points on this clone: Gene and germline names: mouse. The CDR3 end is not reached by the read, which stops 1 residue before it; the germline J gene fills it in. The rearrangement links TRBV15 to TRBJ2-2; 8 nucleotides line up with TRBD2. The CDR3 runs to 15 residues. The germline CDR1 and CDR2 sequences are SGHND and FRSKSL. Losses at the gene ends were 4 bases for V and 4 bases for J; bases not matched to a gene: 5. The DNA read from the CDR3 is TGTGCCAGCAGTTGGGGGGGGCGCAGCACCGGGCAGCTCTAC. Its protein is CASSWGGRSTGQLY. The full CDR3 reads CASSWGGRSTGQLYF.

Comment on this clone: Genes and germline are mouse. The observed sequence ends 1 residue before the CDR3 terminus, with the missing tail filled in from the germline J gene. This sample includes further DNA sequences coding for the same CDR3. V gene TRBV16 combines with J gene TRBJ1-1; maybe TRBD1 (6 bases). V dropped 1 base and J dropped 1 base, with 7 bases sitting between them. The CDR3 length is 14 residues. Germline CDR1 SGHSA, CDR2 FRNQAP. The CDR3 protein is CASSLGGANTEVFF. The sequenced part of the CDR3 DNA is TGTGCAAGCAGCTTAGGGGGGGCGAACACAGAAGTCTTC.

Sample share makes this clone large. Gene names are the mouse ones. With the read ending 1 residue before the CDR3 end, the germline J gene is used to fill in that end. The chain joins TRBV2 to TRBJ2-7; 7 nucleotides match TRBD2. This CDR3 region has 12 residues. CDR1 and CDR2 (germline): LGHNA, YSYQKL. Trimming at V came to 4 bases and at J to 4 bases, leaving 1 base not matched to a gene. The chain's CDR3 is CASSRWGYEQYF. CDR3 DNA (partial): TGTGCCAGCAGCCGCTGGGGGTATGAACAGTAC.

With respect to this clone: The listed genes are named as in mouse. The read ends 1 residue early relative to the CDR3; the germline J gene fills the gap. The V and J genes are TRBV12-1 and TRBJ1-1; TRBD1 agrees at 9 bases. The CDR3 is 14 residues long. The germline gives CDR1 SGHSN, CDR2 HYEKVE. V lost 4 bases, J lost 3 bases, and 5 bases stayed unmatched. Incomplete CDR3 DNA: TGTGCCAGCTCCCACACAGGGGGCGACACAGAAGTCTTC. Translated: CASSHTGGDTEVF. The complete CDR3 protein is CASSHTGGDTEVFF.

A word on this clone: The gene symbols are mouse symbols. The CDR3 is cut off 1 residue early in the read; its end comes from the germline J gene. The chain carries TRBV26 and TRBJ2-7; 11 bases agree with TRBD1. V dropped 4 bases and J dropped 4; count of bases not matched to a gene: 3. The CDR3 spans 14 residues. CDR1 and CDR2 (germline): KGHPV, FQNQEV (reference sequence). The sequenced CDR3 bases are TGTGCCAGCAGTCCCGGGACAGGGGGATATGAACAGTAC. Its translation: CASSPGTGGYEQY. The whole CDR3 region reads CASSPGTGGYEQYF.

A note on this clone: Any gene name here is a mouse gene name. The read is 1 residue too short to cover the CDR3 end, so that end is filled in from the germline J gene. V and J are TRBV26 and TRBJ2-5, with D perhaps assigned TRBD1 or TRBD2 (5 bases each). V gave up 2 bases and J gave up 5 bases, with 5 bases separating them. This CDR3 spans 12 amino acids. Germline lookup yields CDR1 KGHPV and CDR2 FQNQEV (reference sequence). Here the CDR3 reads CASSLGGDTQYF. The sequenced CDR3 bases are TGTGCCAGCAGTCTGGGGGGAGACACCCAGTAC.

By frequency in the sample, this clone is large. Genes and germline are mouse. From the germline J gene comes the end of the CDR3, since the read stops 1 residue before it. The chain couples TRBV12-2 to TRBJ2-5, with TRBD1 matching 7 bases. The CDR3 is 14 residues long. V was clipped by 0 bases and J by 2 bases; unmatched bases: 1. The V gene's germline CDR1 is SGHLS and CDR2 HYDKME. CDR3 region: CASSLDRAQDTQYF. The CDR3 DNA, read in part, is TGTGCCAGCTCTCTCGACAGGGCCCAAGACACCCAGTAC.

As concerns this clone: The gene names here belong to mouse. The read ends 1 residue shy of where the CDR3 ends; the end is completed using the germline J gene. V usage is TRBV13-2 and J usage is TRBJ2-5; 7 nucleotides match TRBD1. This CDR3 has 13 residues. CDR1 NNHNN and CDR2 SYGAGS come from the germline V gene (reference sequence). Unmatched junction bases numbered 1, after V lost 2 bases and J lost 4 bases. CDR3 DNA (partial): TGTGCCAGCGGTGACGACAGGGAAGACACCCAGTAC. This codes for CASGDDREDTQY. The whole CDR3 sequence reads CASGDDREDTQYF.

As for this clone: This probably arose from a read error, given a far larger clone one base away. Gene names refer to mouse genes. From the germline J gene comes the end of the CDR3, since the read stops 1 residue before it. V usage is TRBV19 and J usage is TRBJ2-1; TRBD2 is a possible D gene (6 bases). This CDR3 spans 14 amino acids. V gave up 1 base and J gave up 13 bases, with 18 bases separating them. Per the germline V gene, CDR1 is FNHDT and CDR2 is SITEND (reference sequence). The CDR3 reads CASSIRAGGYEQFF. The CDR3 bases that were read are TGTGCCAGCAGTATACGGGCGGGGGGATATGAACAGTTC.

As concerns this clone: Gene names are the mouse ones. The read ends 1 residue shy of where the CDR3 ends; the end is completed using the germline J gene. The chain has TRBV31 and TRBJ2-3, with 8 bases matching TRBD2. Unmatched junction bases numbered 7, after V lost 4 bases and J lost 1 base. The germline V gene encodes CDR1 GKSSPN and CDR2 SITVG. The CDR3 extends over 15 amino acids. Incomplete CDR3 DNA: TGTGCCTGGAATCCGACTGGGGACCGTGCAGAAACGCTGTAT. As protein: CAWNPTGDRAETLY. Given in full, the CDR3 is CAWNPTGDRAETLYF.

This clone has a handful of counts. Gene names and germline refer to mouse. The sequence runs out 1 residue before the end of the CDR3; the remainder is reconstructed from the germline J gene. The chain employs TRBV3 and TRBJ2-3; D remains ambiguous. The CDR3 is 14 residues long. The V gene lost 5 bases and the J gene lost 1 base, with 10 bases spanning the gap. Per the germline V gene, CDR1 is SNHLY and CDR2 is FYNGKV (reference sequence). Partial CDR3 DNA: TGTGCCAGCAGCGACCGGCGGGGTGCAGAAACGCTGTAT. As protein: CASSDRRGAETLY. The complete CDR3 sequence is CASSDRRGAETLYF.

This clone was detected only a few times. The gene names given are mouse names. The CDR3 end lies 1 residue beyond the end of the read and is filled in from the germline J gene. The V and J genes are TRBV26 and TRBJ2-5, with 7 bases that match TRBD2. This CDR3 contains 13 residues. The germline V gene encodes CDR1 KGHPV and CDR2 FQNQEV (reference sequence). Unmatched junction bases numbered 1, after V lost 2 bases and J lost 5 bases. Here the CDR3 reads CASSLPGGDTQYF. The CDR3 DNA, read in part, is TGTGCCAGCAGTCTGCCTGGGGGAGACACCCAGTAC.

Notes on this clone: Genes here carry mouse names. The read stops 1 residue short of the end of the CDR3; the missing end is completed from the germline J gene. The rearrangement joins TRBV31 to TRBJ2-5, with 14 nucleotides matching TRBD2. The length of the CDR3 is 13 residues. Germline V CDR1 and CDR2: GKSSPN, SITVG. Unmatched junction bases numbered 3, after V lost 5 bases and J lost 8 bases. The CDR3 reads CAWGDWGGVTQYF. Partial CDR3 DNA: TGTGCCTGGGGGGACTGGGGGGGCGTCACCCAGTAC.

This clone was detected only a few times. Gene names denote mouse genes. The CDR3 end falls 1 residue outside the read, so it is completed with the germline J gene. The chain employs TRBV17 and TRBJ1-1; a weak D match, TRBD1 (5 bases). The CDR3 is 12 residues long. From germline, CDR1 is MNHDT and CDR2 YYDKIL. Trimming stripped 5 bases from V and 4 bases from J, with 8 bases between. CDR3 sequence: CASSHQGTEVFF. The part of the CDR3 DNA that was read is TGTGCTAGCAGTCATCAGGGCACAGAAGTCTTC.

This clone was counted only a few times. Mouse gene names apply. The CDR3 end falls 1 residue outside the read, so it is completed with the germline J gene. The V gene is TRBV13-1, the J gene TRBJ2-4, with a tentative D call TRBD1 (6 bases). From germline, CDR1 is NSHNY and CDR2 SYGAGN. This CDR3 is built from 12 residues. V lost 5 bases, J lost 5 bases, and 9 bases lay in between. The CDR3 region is CASRGTLNTLYF. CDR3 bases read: TGTGCCAGCAGGGGGACATTAAACACCTTGTAC.

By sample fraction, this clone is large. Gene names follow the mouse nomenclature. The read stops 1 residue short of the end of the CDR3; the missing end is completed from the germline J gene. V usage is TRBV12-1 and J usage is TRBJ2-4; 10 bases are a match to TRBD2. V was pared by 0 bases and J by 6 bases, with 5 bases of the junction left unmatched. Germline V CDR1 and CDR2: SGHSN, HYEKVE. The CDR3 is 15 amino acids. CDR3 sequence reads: CASSLLGGRRNTLYF. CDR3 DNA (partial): TGTGCCAGCTCTCTCCTGGGGGGGCGCAGGAACACCTTGTAC.

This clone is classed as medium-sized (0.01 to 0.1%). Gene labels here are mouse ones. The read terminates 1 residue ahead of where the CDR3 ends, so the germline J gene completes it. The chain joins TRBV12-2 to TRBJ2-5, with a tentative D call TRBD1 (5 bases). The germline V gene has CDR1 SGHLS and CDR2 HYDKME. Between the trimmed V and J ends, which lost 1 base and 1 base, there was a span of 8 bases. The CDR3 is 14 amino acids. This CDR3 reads CASSLGRDQDTQYF. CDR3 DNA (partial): TGTGCCAGCTCTCTGGGCAGGGACCAAGACACCCAGTAC.

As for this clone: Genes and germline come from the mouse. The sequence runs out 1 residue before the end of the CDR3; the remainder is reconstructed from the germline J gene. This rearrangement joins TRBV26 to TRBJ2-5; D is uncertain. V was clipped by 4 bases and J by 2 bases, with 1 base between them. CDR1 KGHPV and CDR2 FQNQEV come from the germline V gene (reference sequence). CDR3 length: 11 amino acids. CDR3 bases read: TGTGCCAGCAGTCCCCAAGACACCCAGTAC. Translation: CASSPQDTQY. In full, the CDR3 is CASSPQDTQYF.

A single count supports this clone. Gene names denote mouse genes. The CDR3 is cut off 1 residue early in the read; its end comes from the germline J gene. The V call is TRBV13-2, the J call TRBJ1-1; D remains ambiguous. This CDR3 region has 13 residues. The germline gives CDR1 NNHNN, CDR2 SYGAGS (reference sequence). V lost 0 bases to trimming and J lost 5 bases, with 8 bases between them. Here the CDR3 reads CASGDVWGTEVFF. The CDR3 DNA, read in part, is TGTGCCAGCGGTGATGTATGGGGAACAGAAGTCTTC.

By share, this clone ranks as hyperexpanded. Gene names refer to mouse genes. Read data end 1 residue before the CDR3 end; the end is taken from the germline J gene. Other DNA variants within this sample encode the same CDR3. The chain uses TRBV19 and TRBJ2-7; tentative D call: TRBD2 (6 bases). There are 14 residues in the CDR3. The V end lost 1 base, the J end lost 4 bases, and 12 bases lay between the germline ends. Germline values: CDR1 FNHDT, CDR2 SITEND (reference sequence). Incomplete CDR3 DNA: TGTGCCAGCAGTATACGGGCGGGGGGATATGAACAGTAC. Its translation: CASSIRAGGYEQY. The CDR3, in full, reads CASSIRAGGYEQYF.

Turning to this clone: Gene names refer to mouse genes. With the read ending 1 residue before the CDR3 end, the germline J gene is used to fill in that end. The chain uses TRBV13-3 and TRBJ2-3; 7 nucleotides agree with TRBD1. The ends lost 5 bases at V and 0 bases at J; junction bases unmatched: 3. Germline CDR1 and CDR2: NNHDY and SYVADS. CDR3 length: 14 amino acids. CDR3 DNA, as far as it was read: TGTGCCAGCAGGGGGACAGCTAGTGCAGAAACGCTGTAT. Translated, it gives CASRGTASAETLY. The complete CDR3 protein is CASRGTASAETLYF.

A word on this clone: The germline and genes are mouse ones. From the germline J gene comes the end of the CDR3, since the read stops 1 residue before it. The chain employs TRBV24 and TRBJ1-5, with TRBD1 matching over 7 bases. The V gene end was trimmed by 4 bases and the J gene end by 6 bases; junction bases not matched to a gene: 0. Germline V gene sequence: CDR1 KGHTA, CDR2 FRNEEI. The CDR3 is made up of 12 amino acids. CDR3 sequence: CASSRDSQAPLF. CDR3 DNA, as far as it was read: TGTGCCAGCAGTCGGGACAGCCAGGCTCCGCTT.

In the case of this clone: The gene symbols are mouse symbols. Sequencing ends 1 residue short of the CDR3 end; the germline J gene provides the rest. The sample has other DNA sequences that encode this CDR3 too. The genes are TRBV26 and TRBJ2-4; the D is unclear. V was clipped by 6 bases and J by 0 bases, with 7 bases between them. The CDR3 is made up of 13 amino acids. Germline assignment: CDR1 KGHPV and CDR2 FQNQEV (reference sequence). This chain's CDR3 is CASSLQSQNTLYF. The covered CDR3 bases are TGTGCCAGCAGCCTGCAGAGTCAAAACACCTTGTAC.

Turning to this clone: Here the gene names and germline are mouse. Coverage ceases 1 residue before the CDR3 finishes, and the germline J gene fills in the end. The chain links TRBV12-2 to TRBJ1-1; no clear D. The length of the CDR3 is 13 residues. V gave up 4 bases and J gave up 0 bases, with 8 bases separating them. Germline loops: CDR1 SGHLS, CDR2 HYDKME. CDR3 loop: CASSLGANTEVFF. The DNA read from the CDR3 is TGTGCCAGCTCACTCGGGGCAAACACAGAAGTCTTC.